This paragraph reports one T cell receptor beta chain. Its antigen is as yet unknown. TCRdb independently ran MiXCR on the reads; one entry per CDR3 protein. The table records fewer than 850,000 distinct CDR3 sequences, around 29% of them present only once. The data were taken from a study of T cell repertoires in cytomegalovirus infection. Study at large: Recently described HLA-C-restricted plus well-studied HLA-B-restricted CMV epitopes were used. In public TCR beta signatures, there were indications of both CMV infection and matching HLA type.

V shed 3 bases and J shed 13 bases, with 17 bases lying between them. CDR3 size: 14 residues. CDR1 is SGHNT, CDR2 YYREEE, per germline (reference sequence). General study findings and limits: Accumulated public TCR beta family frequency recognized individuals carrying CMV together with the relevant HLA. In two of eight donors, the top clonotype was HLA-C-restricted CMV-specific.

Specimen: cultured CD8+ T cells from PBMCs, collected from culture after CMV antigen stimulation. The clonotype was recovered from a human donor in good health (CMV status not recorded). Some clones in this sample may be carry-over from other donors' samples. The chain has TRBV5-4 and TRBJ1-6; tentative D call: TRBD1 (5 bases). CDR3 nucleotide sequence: TGTGCCAGCAGCTCGGGACGGCCTATTGAGCCCCTCCACTTT. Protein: CASSSGRPIEPLHF.